The next 19 T cell receptor beta chains were all read from a single sample in a study of beta chain features in type 1 diabetes. General observations from the study: Shortening that was moderate but significant affected the TCRB CDR3s of Type 1 diabetes patients in all four CD4+ subsets.

Sequenced material consisted of expressed TCRB transcripts (all of the isolated RNA was reverse transcribed). Profiled with immunoSEQ multiplex PCR; TCRdb holds only in-frame clones, not every one. There are 250,000 to 300,000 clones in the sample; over 11% occur only once, and about 0.017% lies in the top ten. These receptors' antigens are unknown. Sequencing was carried out using naive CD4+ T cells from blood. The source is a man aged 30-40 years with type 1 diabetes.

The chain combines TRBV4-3 with TRBJ2-7, with 7 positions matching TRBD1. The CDR3 contains 16 residues. Looked up from germline, CDR1 is LGHNA and CDR2 is YSLEER. The ends lost 0 bases at V and 3 bases at J; junction bases unmatched: 8. The CDR3 bases are TGCGCCAGCAGCCAAGATTTCGTGGGACAGAACTACGAGCAGTACTTC. Its translation: CASSQDFVGQNYEQYF.

The gene calls are TRBV6-1 and TRBJ2-1, with D perhaps matching TRBD2 (6 bases). The CDR3 is made up of 13 amino acids. The ends were cut back, 7 bases at V and 8 bases at J, with 15 bases in the middle. Germline V gene lookup returns CDR1 MNHNS and CDR2 SASEGT. The chain's CDR3 is CASTTSSVDEQFF. CDR3 nucleotides: TGTGCCAGCACTACTAGCTCGGTCGATGAGCAGTTCTTC.

This clone turned up a few times. This chain links TRBV27 with TRBJ2-4; D call uncertain. CDR3 length equals 16 residues. Per germline, CDR1 MNHEY and CDR2 SMNVEV (reference sequence). Trimming shortened V by 6 bases and J by 0 bases, and 15 bases separated the two germline ends. The CDR3 DNA follows: TGTGCCAGCAGGCCCCTAGTAGCTCTAGCCAAAAACATTCAGTACTTC. The encoded protein is CASRPLVALAKNIQYF.

V is TRBV19 and J is TRBJ2-3; the D is unclear. CDR3 length equals 15 residues. From germline, CDR1 is LNHDA and CDR2 SQIVND (reference sequence). V was trimmed by 3 bases and J by 0 bases, leaving 10 bases between them. The CDR3 sequence is CASSIQASSTDTQYF. In DNA form, the CDR3 reads TGTGCCAGTAGTATCCAAGCTTCTAGCACAGATACGCAGTATTTT.

This clone was picked up a small number of times. This rearrangement joins TRBV12-5 to TRBJ2-3; 8 bases agree with TRBD1. The CDR3 loop spans 14 amino acids. Germline V gene data show CDR1 as LGHNT and CDR2 as FRNRAP. The ends lost 3 bases at V and 5 bases at J; junction bases unmatched: 4. CDR3 DNA sequence: TGTGCTAGTGGTTTCGGACAGGGCGAAGATACGCAGTATTTT. Its translation: CASGFGQGEDTQYF.

This clone was seen only a few times. The chain joins TRBV4-1 to TRBJ1-5, with 8 bases identical to TRBD1. Trimming removed 5 bases from V and 0 bases from J; junction bases left unmatched: 6. The CDR3 has 16 residues. Germline V gene lookup returns CDR1 MGHRA and CDR2 YSYEKL. The CDR3 is CASSDIDRGSNQPQHF. The CDR3 region has the DNA TGCGCCAGCAGCGATATTGACAGGGGTAGCAATCAGCCCCAGCATTTT.

The chain combines TRBV28 with TRBJ2-3; TRBD2 agrees at 9 bases. V shed 3 bases and J 6 bases; nucleotides not matched to a gene: 10. CDR3 length: 16 residues. CDR1 and CDR2 from the germline V gene are MDHEN and SYDVKM. Here the CDR3 DNA reads TGTGCCAGCAGTTTCGGCCGTGCTAGCGGGAAGGATACGCAGTATTTT. Encoded protein: CASSFGRASGKDTQYF. The full variable domain, its missing parts supplied by reference TRBV28 and TRBJ2-3, is DVKVTQSSRYLVKRTGEKVFLECVQDMDHENMFWYRQDPGLGLRLIYFSYDVKMKEKGDIPEGYSVSREKKERFSLILESASTNQTSMYLCASSFGRASGKDTQYFGPGTRLTVL.

The V and J genes are TRBV6-5 and TRBJ1-5; D is uncertain. CDR3 length: 15 amino acids. Looked up from germline, CDR1 is MNHEY and CDR2 is SVGAGI. V gave up 5 bases and J gave up 0 bases, with 11 bases separating them. In nucleotides, the CDR3 is TGTGCCAGCAGTCCCCTAATGAATAGCAATCAGCCCCAGCATTTT. Translating gives CASSPLMNSNQPQHF.

A few counts support this clone. The rearrangement links TRBV4-2 to TRBJ2-7; 11 nucleotides agree with TRBD2. V trimming: 3 bases; J trimming: 2 bases; junction bases outside the gene matches: 3. Germline CDR1 LGHNA, CDR2 YNFKEQ. The CDR3 is made up of 15 amino acids. CDR3 bases: TGTGCCAGCAGCCAGATAGCGGGAGGGCCCTACGAGCAGTACTTC. Protein: CASSQIAGGPYEQYF.

This clone was counted between two and nine times. The J gene is TRBJ2-7, the V gene TRBV5-1; TRBD2 agrees at 8 bases. The germline CDR1 and CDR2 sequences are SGHRS and YFSETQ. The CDR3 loop spans 15 amino acids. Trimming at V came to 3 bases and at J to 5 bases, leaving 10 bases not matched to a gene. This CDR3 reads CASSSPGTRFNEQYF. The CDR3 coding sequence is TGCGCCAGCAGCTCTCCCGGGACTAGGTTCAACGAGCAGTACTTC.

The gene calls are TRBV7-9 and TRBJ2-1; 7 nucleotides match TRBD2. CDR1 and CDR2 (germline): SEHNR, FQNEAQ (reference sequence). J was trimmed by 5 bases and V by 1 base; bases with no gene match: 17. The CDR3 is made up of 19 amino acids. CDR3 in DNA: TGTGCCAGCAGCTTAGTCCCAGCGGGATCTCGTAGTGTCCACAATGAGCAGTTCTTC. As protein: CASSLVPAGSRSVHNEQFF.

This chain connects TRBV7-9 to TRBJ1-2; D ambiguous. Trimming pared 1 base from V and 8 bases from J, leaving 14 bases between. The CDR3 is made up of 14 amino acids. Germline V gives CDR1 SEHNR, CDR2 FQNEAQ (reference sequence). The CDR3 region is CASSLGGKPRGYTF. CDR3 nucleotides: TGTGCCAGCAGCTTAGGCGGCAAGCCTCGGGGCTACACCTTC.

The rearrangement joins TRBV2 to TRBJ2-1; TRBD2 aligns across 10 bases. In germline, CDR1 is SNHLY, CDR2 FYNNEI. The CDR3 contains 14 residues. With V trimmed by 7 bases and J by 7 bases, 7 bases remained unmatched. The CDR3 nucleotides read TGTGCCAGCAAGCCGGGACTAGCGCAGAATGAGCAGTTCTTC. It encodes CASKPGLAQNEQFF.

The chain carries TRBV5-4 and TRBJ2-7, with 8 bases identical to TRBD2. The V and J ends lost 4 bases and 1 base, in that order; junction bases with no gene match: 10. The CDR3 is 16 residues long. Germline CDR1 SGHNT, CDR2 YYREEE (reference sequence). The CDR3 bases are TGTGCCAGCAGCCCCCTAACTAGCGGAAATTCCTACGAGCAGTACTTC. Translation: CASSPLTSGNSYEQYF.

The CDR3 nucleotides read TGTGCCAGTAGTGTGGACAGGGGTGTCTATGGCTACACCTTC. It encodes CASSVDRGVYGYTF. The genes are TRBV19 and TRBJ1-2, with 9 bases lining up with TRBD1. Germline-derived CDR1 and CDR2 are LNHDA and SQIVND (reference sequence). Trimming removed 5 bases from V and 4 bases from J; junction bases left unmatched: 5. The CDR3 is made up of 14 amino acids.

The sample holds a few counts of this clone. This chain joins TRBV7-8 and TRBJ2-5, with 7 bases matching TRBD1. CDR3 size: 17 residues. Per germline, CDR1 SGHVS and CDR2 FQNEAQ. The V and J ends lost 5 bases and 0 bases, in that order; junction bases with no gene match: 12. The CDR3, as DNA: TGTGCCAGCAGCATCCGAGACAGGGCCCCTAACCAAGAGACCCAGTACTTC. Translated: CASSIRDRAPNQETQYF.

The chain recombines TRBV28 with TRBJ2-3; D not resolved. This CDR3 spans 14 amino acids. CDR1 and CDR2 (germline): MDHEN, SYDVKM. V lost 3 bases to trimming and J lost 2 bases, with 9 bases between them. CDR3 bases: TGTGCCAGCAGTTTGCTCGGTTACACAGATACGCAGTATTTT. This translates into CASSLLGYTDTQYF.

This clone has a handful of counts. This sequence joins TRBV7-9 and TRBJ1-2; 8 bases match TRBD1. V shed 5 bases, J shed 6 bases, and the junction held 8 bases outside the gene matches. CDR1 SEHNR and CDR2 FQNEAQ come from the germline V gene (reference sequence). This CDR3 has 14 residues. CDR3 loop: CASSPRTGSHGYTF. Here the CDR3 DNA reads TGTGCCAGCAGCCCTCGGACAGGGAGCCATGGCTACACCTTC.

Only a few counts were recorded for this clone. The V gene is TRBV18, the J gene TRBJ2-1; the match to TRBD2 covers 9 bases. Germline V gene data show CDR1 as KGHSH and CDR2 as LQKENI. This CDR3 has 15 residues. Germline trimming cut 2 bases from V and 6 bases from J; bases unmatched to any gene: 5. CDR3 in amino acids: CASSPLVAGANEQFF. The CDR3 nucleotides are TGTGCCAGCTCACCATTGGTAGCGGGAGCCAATGAGCAGTTCTTC. The full variable domain, with the rest looked up from reference TRBV18 and TRBJ2-1, is NAGVMQNPRHLVRRRGQEARLRCSPMKGHSHVYWYRQLPEEGLKFMVYLQKENIIDESGMPKERFSAEFPKEGPSILRIQQVVRGDSAAYFCASSPLVAGANEQFFGPGTRLTVL.